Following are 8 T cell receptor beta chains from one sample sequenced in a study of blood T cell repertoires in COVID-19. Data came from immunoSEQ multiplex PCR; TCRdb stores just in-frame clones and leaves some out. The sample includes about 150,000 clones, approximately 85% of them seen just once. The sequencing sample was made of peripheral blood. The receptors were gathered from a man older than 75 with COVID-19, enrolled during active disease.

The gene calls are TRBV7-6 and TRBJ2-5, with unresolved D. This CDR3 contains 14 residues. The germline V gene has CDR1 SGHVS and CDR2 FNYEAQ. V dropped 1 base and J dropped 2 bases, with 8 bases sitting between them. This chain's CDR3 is CASSLVTEQETQYF. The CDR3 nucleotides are TGTGCCAGCAGCTTAGTGACGGAGCAAGAGACCCAGTACTTC.

CDR3 nucleotide sequence: TGTGCCACCAAGGGGAGGGAGGACGCCTACGAGCAGTACTTC. Translated: CATKGREDAYEQYF. V usage is TRBV10-3 and J usage is TRBJ2-7, with 7 bases fitting TRBD2. CDR3 length: 14 amino acids. Germline values: CDR1 ENHRY, CDR2 SYGVKD. V lost 10 bases, J lost 2 bases, and 11 bases stayed unmatched.

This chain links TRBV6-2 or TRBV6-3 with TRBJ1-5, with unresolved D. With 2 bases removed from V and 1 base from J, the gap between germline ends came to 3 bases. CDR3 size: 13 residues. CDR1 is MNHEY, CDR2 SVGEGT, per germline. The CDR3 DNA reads TGTGCCAGCAGTTACACAAGCAATCAGCCCCAGCATTTT. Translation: CASSYTSNQPQHF.

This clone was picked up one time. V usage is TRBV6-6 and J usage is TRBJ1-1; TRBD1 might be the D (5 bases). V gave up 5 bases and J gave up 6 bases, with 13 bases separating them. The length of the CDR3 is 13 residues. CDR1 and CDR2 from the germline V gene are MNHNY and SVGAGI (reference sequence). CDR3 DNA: TGTGCCAGCAGTAGTGCAGGGTTACCTGAAGCTTTCTTT. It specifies CASSSAGLPEAFF.

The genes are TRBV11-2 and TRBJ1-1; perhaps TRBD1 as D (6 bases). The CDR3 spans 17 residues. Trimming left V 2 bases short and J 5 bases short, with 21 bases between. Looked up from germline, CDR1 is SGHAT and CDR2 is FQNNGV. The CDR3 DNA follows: TGTGCCAGCAGCTTAAGGCGCAACAGGGCCCCGGGAACTGAAGCTTTCTTT. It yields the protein CASSLRRNRAPGTEAFF.

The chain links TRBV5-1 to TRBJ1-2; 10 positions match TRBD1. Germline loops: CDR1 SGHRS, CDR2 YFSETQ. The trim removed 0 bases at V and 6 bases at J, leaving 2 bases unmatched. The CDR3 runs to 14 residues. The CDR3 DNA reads TGCGCCAGCAGCTTGGGACAGGGGGCAAATGGCTACACCTTC. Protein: CASSLGQGANGYTF.

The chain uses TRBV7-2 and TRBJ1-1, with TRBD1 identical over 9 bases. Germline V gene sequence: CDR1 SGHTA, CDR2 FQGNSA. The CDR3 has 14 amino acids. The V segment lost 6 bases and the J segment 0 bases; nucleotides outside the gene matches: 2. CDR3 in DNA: TGTGCCAGCAGACGACAGGGGGTGAACACTGAAGCTTTCTTT. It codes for CASRRQGVNTEAFF.

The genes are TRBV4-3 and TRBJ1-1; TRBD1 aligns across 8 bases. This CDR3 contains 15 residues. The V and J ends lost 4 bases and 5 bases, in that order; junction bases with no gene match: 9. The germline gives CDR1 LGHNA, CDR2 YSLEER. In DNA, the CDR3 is TGCGCCAGCAGCCGTGGTCAGGGGGCTTATACTGAAGCTTTCTTT. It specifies CASSRGQGAYTEAFF.